There are a few counts of the clone carrying this T cell receptor beta chain. There are 16 residues in the CDR3. Between the trimmed V and J ends, which lost 5 bases and 3 bases, there was a span of 19 bases. CDR1 is SGHVS and CDR2 is FQNEAQ in the germline V gene. This entry is derived from a study of T-cell memory formation after mild COVID-19. After 5'RACE with constant-segment primers, TCR alpha and TCR beta cDNA libraries carrying sample barcodes and UMIs were obtained. From the 5' RACE reads, TCRdb called clonotypes with MiXCR, one entry per CDR3 protein. Of some 200,000 distinct CDR3 sequences listed, 9% to 10% were seen once; the top ten hold approximately 3.3%.

The receptor was derived from a man between 18 and 29 years old who had mild COVID-19 (a few samples of this study predate the infection). Cell type and time point are not known. Sequencing was done on a sample of PBMCs or a T cell subset sorted from them (not recorded which). The J gene is TRBJ2-5, the V gene TRBV7-8; D is tentatively TRBD1 or TRBD2 (6 bases each). CDR3 nucleotide sequence: TGTGCCAGCAGCCCAAGGGGGGACGCCGGGGAAGAGACCCAGTACTTC. Its protein is CASSPRGDAGEETQYF.